This passage covers 26 T cell receptor beta chains from one sample sequenced in a study of shared clonotypes between healthy human individuals. Produced via immunoSEQ multiplex PCR; TCRdb's table is partial and in-frame only. Here the sample spans roughly 1.4 million clones, approximately 98.5% being singletons. Sequencing input: naive CD4+ T cells sorted from blood. Subset: CD45RA+ positively selected. These receptors were collected from a man under 40 in good health.

This chain connects TRBV28 to TRBJ2-7; 7 nucleotides align to TRBD1. After removal of 2 bases from V and 2 bases from J, the junction contained 3 bases not matched to a gene. This CDR3 region has 14 residues. Germline V CDR1 and CDR2: MDHEN, SYDVKM. The CDR3 sequence: CASSLPQGAYEQYF. Here the CDR3 DNA reads TGTGCCAGCAGTTTACCGCAGGGGGCCTACGAGCAGTACTTC.

This clone was seen once. This chain links TRBV4-1 with TRBJ2-3; D is ambiguous. V dropped 1 base and J dropped 0 bases, with 8 bases sitting between them. The CDR3 has 15 amino acids. The germline V gene encodes CDR1 MGHRA and CDR2 YSYEKL. CDR3 amino acids: CASSQGGISTDTQYF. The DNA of the CDR3 is TGCGCCAGCAGCCAAGGAGGCATAAGCACAGATACGCAGTATTTT.

V gene TRBV2 combines with J gene TRBJ2-7; D remains unclear. Trimming left V 9 bases short and J 6 bases short, with 18 bases between. Looked up from germline, CDR1 is SNHLY and CDR2 is FYNNEI. This CDR3 is built from 13 residues. The DNA for the CDR3 is TGTGCCAGTCAAAGTGAGGTGGTCGGCGAGCAGTACTTC. This codes for CASQSEVVGEQYF.

The V gene is TRBV7-9, the J gene TRBJ2-3; 10 nucleotides match TRBD1. CDR3 size: 16 residues. CDR1 is SEHNR and CDR2 is FQNEAQ in the germline V gene (reference sequence). The junction had 7 bases not matched to a gene; V was cut back by 5 bases and J by 2 bases. The CDR3 reads CASSPGTGVFTDTQYF. CDR3 in DNA: TGTGCCAGCAGCCCTGGGACAGGGGTATTCACAGATACGCAGTATTTT.

The chain employs TRBV2 and TRBJ1-4; TRBD1 might be the D (5 bases). V was trimmed by 3 bases and J by 4 bases, leaving 12 bases between them. This CDR3 is 15 amino acids long. From germline, CDR1 is SNHLY and CDR2 FYNNEI. CDR3 DNA sequence: TGTGCCAGCAGTGAGTTCGGCAGGGATAATGAAAAACTGTTTTTT. As protein: CASSEFGRDNEKLFF.

The chain has TRBV15 and TRBJ2-3; perhaps D is TRBD1 or TRBD2 (5 bases each). The CDR3 loop spans 16 amino acids. Trimming cost V 3 bases and J 1 base, with 14 bases left between them. From germline, CDR1 is LNHNV and CDR2 YYDKDF (reference sequence). CDR3 in amino acids: CATSRGRGQGTDTQYF. As DNA, the CDR3 is TGTGCCACCAGCAGGGGGCGAGGGCAAGGCACAGATACGCAGTATTTT. Drawing the rest from reference TRBV15 and TRBJ2-3, the complete variable domain is DAMVIQNPRYQVTQFGKPVTLSCSQTLNHNVMYWYQQKSSQAPKLLFHYYDKDFNNEADTPDNFQSRRPNTSFCFLDIRSPGLGDTAMYLCATSRGRGQGTDTQYFGPGTRLTVL.

The gene calls are TRBV6-1 and TRBJ2-7; perhaps TRBD2 as D (5 bases). V lost 3 bases and J lost 7, with 16 bases in between. The CDR3 totals 14 residues. From germline, CDR1 is MNHNS and CDR2 SASEGT. CDR3: CASSEGDLQGEQYF. CDR3 in DNA: TGTGCCAGCAGTGAGGGAGACCTACAAGGGGAGCAGTACTTC.

The chain couples TRBV19 to TRBJ2-2; unclear D gene. This CDR3 is built from 15 residues. From germline, CDR1 is LNHDA and CDR2 SQIVND (reference sequence). Trimming left V 6 bases short and J 7 bases short, with 18 bases between. The CDR3 sequence: CASSIIATRVGELFF. CDR3 DNA: TGTGCCAGTAGCATTATAGCCACTCGGGTCGGGGAGCTGTTTTTT.

Here the CDR3 reads CASSSGLAGMVSGELFF. The CDR3 DNA follows: TGTGCCAGCAGCTCGGGACTAGCGGGGATGGTCTCCGGGGAGCTGTTTTTT. The chain combines TRBV7-3 with TRBJ2-2, with 13 bases identical to TRBD2. The V gene's germline CDR1 is SGHTA and CDR2 FQGTGA. The CDR3 has 17 amino acids. V trimming: 4 bases; J trimming: 6 bases; junction bases outside the gene matches: 8.

V usage is TRBV11-2 and J usage is TRBJ2-3; D gene uncertain. Germline V gives CDR1 SGHAT, CDR2 FQNNGV. With 4 bases removed from V and 6 bases from J, the gap between germline ends came to 11 bases. The CDR3 consists of 13 residues. The CDR3 is CASSSPPLDTQYF. CDR3 coding DNA: TGTGCCAGCAGCTCACCCCCCCTGGATACGCAGTATTTT.

The rearrangement links TRBV11-3 to TRBJ2-2, with D tentatively TRBD1 or TRBD2 (5 bases each). Germline V gives CDR1 SGHNT, CDR2 YENEEA. V gave up 5 bases and J gave up 1 base, with 17 bases separating them. The CDR3 spans 17 residues. DNA for the CDR3: TGTGCCAGCAGCCCAGGGCTGGGACGGAGGAACACCGGGGAGCTGTTTTTT. As protein: CASSPGLGRRNTGELFF.

The chain couples TRBV9 to TRBJ2-7, with a tentative D call TRBD1 (5 bases). Per germline, CDR1 SGDLS and CDR2 YYNGEE. Trimming removed 0 bases at V and 2 bases at J, with 9 bases between. The CDR3 spans 14 residues. For the CDR3, the DNA is TGTGCCAGCAGCGTAGGCAGGGAAGCCTACGAGCAGTACTTC. Translation gives CASSVGREAYEQYF.

CDR3 nucleotide sequence: TGTGCCAGCAGTTATAGGGGACTAATCAAGCAGTTCTTC. Translated: CASSYRGLIKQFF. This chain links TRBV6-7 with TRBJ2-1; 7 nucleotides align to TRBD2. TRBV6-7 is an open reading frame, and its role is uncertain. Trimming cost V 3 bases and J 11 bases; bases outside gene matches: 7. The CDR3 loop spans 13 amino acids.

The J gene is TRBJ2-7, the V gene TRBV27, with unresolved D. CDR1 and CDR2 (germline): MNHEY, SMNVEV (reference sequence). V lost 2 bases, J lost 4 bases, and 9 bases lay in between. The CDR3 is 13 residues long. The CDR3 nucleotides read TGTGCCAGCAGTTTAGAGTTTGGTTACGAGCAGTACTTC. Protein sequence: CASSLEFGYEQYF.

This sequence joins TRBV5-1 and TRBJ2-1; D is uncertain. V was cut by 1 base and J by 3 bases, with 8 bases left in between. The CDR3 is made up of 14 amino acids. Germline assignment: CDR1 SGHRS and CDR2 YFSETQ. The CDR3 DNA is TGCGCCAGCAGCTTGTCGAACAGCTACAATGAGCAGTTCTTC. Translated: CASSLSNSYNEQFF. The whole variable domain, filled in from reference TRBV5-1 and TRBJ2-1, reads KAGVTQTPRYLIKTRGQQVTLSCSPISGHRSVSWYQQTPGQGLQFLFEYFSETQRNKGNFPGRFSGRQFSNSRSEMNVSTLELGDSALYLCASSLSNSYNEQFFGPGTRLTVL.

The rearrangement uses TRBV5-1 and TRBJ2-3, with 8 bases aligning to TRBD2. Unmatched junction bases numbered 8, after V lost 4 bases and J lost 4 bases. CDR3 length: 15 residues. Germline CDR1 reads SGHRS; CDR2 reads YFSETQ. In DNA form, the CDR3 reads TGCGCCAGCAGCCCTGGACTAGCTTTCCCAGATACGCAGTATTTT. Its translation: CASSPGLAFPDTQYF.

The chain uses TRBV5-4 and TRBJ2-2, with D tentatively TRBD1 or TRBD2 (6 bases each). The CDR3 covers 14 residues. V shed 3 bases and J shed 6 bases, with 12 bases lying between them. The germline V gene encodes CDR1 SGHNT and CDR2 YYREEE (reference sequence). The CDR3: CASSSEGGSGELFF. CDR3 sequence (DNA): TGTGCCAGCAGCTCCGAGGGGGGTTCCGGGGAGCTGTTTTTT.

This chain uses TRBV18 with TRBJ2-1, with D hard to call. Germline CDR1 and CDR2: KGHSH and LQKENI. The CDR3 has 17 amino acids. V was pared by 4 bases and J by 3 bases, with 19 bases between. CDR3 region: CASSLPARLAGYNEQFF. Here the CDR3 DNA reads TGTGCCAGCTCACTCCCTGCACGTTTAGCAGGCTACAATGAGCAGTTCTTC. Together with reference TRBV18 and TRBJ2-1, the CDR3 gives the full variable domain: NAGVMQNPRHLVRRRGQEARLRCSPMKGHSHVYWYRQLPEEGLKFMVYLQKENIIDESGMPKERFSAEFPKEGPSILRIQQVVRGDSAAYFCASSLPARLAGYNEQFFGPGTRLTVL.

The genes are TRBV21-1 and TRBJ2-7; TRBD2 is the table's D call and was not checked against the DNA. TRBV21-1 is marked as a pseudogene. There are 13 residues in the CDR3. The CDR3 loop reads CASREGRIYEQYF. CDR3 sequence (DNA): TGTGCCAGCAGGGAGGGACGGATCTACGAGCAGTACTTC.

The rearrangement joins TRBV11-2 to TRBJ1-2; D not certain. The CDR3 length is 18 residues. With 6 bases removed from V and 7 bases from J, the gap between germline ends came to 30 bases. Per the germline V gene, CDR1 is SGHAT and CDR2 is FQNNGV. The CDR3 nucleotides read TGTGCCAGCAGAAGCTTAAGCCCGGTTCCGGGCGGTGTCTCTGGCTACACCTTC. Residues: CASRSLSPVPGGVSGYTF.

This clone was detected once. The chain carries TRBV6-1 and TRBJ2-5, with a possible D match to TRBD1 (6 bases). The CDR3 contains 13 residues. Between the trimmed V and J ends, which lost 5 bases and 3 bases, there was a span of 10 bases. CDR1 is MNHNS and CDR2 is SASEGT in the germline V gene. CDR3 residues: CASSLQGKETQYF. The CDR3 DNA reads as TGTGCCAGCAGTCTCCAGGGGAAAGAGACCCAGTACTTC.

Notes on this clone: Additional DNA sequences in this sample encode the identical CDR3. V is TRBV5-1 and J is TRBJ2-1; 9 bases map to TRBD2. The CDR3 spans 17 residues. The V gene's germline CDR1 is SGHRS and CDR2 YFSETQ. V dropped 0 bases and J dropped 4; count of bases not matched to a gene: 8. In DNA form, the CDR3 reads TGCGCCAGCAGCTTGGGTGGTAGCGGGAGTAGTTACAATGAGCAGTTCTTC. Translation gives CASSLGGSGSSYNEQFF. Variable domain in full (rest from reference TRBV5-1 and TRBJ2-1): KAGVTQTPRYLIKTRGQQVTLSCSPISGHRSVSWYQQTPGQGLQFLFEYFSETQRNKGNFPGRFSGRQFSNSRSEMNVSTLELGDSALYLCASSLGGSGSSYNEQFFGPGTRLTVL.

The rearrangement links TRBV7-8 to TRBJ2-7, with 8 bases matching TRBD1. The CDR3 is 13 residues long. Germline V lookup: CDR1 SGHVS, CDR2 FQNEAQ. J lost 2 bases, V lost 5 bases, and 2 bases had no gene match. The CDR3 region has the DNA TGTGCCAGCAGCAGGGGACAGGCCTACGAGCAGTACTTC. This sequence encodes CASSRGQAYEQYF.

This clone has only one observation. The chain has TRBV6-1 and TRBJ2-7, with D perhaps matching TRBD1 (7 bases). Germline CDR1 reads MNHNS; CDR2 reads SASEGT. V lost 8 bases and J lost 4, with 15 bases in between. This CDR3 is 13 amino acids long. The CDR3 DNA reads TGTGCCAGCCTTACGCAGGGGGGTTACGAGCAGTACTTC. It encodes CASLTQGGYEQYF.

V gene TRBV5-1 combines with J gene TRBJ2-1, with D tentatively TRBD1 (5 bases). Germline lookup yields CDR1 SGHRS and CDR2 YFSETQ. The CDR3 extends over 16 amino acids. With 4 bases removed from V and 6 bases from J, the gap between germline ends came to 20 bases. The CDR3 is CASSPAWGLIINEQFF. The CDR3 nucleotides are TGCGCCAGCAGCCCGGCGTGGGGCCTCATAATCAATGAGCAGTTCTTC.

The chain joins TRBV5-4 to TRBJ2-3; maybe TRBD2 (6 bases). The V end was cut by 3 bases, the J end by 0 bases, with 20 bases between. Germline V gives CDR1 SGHNT, CDR2 YYREEE (reference sequence). The CDR3 has 18 amino acids. The CDR3 DNA reads as TGTGCCAGCAGCTCTCCTCATAGCGGTTATCCTAGCACAGATACGCAGTATTTT. This encodes CASSSPHSGYPSTDTQYF.